Each of the 12 T cell receptor beta chains below was sequenced from the same sample in a study of breast tumors, draining lymph nodes, adjacent tissues. TCRdb analysed the multiplex PCR reads with MiXCR anew, one entry per CDR3 protein. The data contain about 140,000 distinct CDR3 sequences, over 25% of them singletons. Samples came from axillary lymph nodes draining the breast cancer. The sequencing input was axillary lymph node tissue. These receptors originate from a female donor with breast cancer. Some clones in this sample may be carry-over from other donors' samples.

This clonotype was seen many times. This chain connects TRBV18 to TRBJ2-1; no clear D gene. This CDR3 has 12 residues. Trimming left V 3 bases short and J 4 bases short, with 4 bases between. Germline V gives CDR1 KGHSH, CDR2 LQKENI. The CDR3 spells CASSPAYNEQFF. CDR3 DNA sequence: TGTGCCAGCTCACCGGCTTACAATGAGCAGTTCTTC.

This clonotype was detected many times. The chain carries TRBV12-3 or TRBV12-4 and TRBJ1-2, with TRBD1 matching over 9 bases. This CDR3 is 14 amino acids long. With 6 bases clipped from V and 2 bases from J, the junction kept 4 bases outside the gene matches. In DNA form, the CDR3 reads TGTGCCAGCAGGAGACAGGGGGGAAACTATGGCTACACCTTC. Translation: CASRRQGGNYGYTF.

This clonotype was observed a handful of times. The chain links TRBV19 to TRBJ2-4, with D tentatively TRBD1 or TRBD2 (5 bases each). Germline CDR1 LNHDA, CDR2 SQIVND (reference sequence). The CDR3 length is 17 residues. The V end was cut by 1 base, the J end by 2 bases, with 15 bases between. Here the CDR3 DNA reads TGTGCCAGTAGTATAGGTGGGGGAGCGGTGACCAAAAACATTCAGTACTTC. As protein: CASSIGGGAVTKNIQYF. The complete variable domain, with remaining parts taken from reference TRBV19 and TRBJ2-4, reads DGGITQSPKYLFRKEGQNVTLSCEQNLNHDAMYWYRQDPGQGLRLIYYSQIVNDFQKGDIAEGYSVSREKKESFPLTVTSAQKNPTAFYLCASSIGGGAVTKNIQYFGAGTRLSVL.

This clonotype was seen ten or more times. The chain is built from TRBV6-5 and TRBJ1-4; D unresolved. V lost 5 bases, J lost 5 bases, and 9 bases lay in between. Germline V lookup: CDR1 MNHEY, CDR2 SVGAGI. The CDR3 has 13 residues. CDR3 coding DNA: TGTGCCAGCAGTAGGACGGTAAATGAAAAACTGTTTTTT. Protein: CASSRTVNEKLFF.

This clonotype occurred many times. The chain joins TRBV15 to TRBJ1-2, with D maybe TRBD1 (5 bases). The V and J ends lost 8 bases and 3 bases respectively, with 16 bases between them. Germline loops: CDR1 LNHNV, CDR2 YYDKDF (reference sequence). This CDR3 comprises 14 residues. This chain's CDR3 is CATGKSAGHYGYTF. As DNA, the CDR3 is TGTGCCACCGGAAAAAGCGCGGGACACTATGGCTACACCTTC.

The sample holds many counts of this clonotype. The J gene is TRBJ2-7, the V gene TRBV18, with TRBD2 identical over 7 bases. With V trimmed by 4 bases and J by 3 bases, 3 bases remained unmatched. CDR3 length: 13 amino acids. Looked up from germline, CDR1 is KGHSH and CDR2 is LQKENI. The CDR3 DNA sequence: TGTGCCAGCTCACAAGCGGGAAACTACGAGCAGTACTTC. This codes for CASSQAGNYEQYF.

V is TRBV9 and J is TRBJ1-4, with a weak D call TRBD1 (6 bases). The CDR3 runs 14 residues. The germline V gene has CDR1 SGDLS and CDR2 YYNGEE. Trimming removed 0 bases from V and 4 bases from J, with 7 bases in between. CDR3 residues: CASSVAGDNEKLFF. CDR3 nucleotides: TGTGCCAGCAGCGTAGCAGGGGATAATGAAAAACTGTTTTTT.

Remarks on this clonotype: Likely a read error: the CDR3 ends without its conserved phenylalanine or tryptophan. The CDR3 region is CASSSTDGITEAFV. The DNA of the CDR3 is TGTGCCAGCAGCTCAACCGACGGTATTACTGAAGCTTTCGTT. This chain joins TRBV5-6 and TRBJ1-1; no definite D call. From germline, CDR1 is SGHDT and CDR2 YYEEEE. Trimming took 3 bases from V and 5 from J, leaving 14 bases between them. The CDR3 sequence is 14 residues long.

The V call is TRBV29-1, the J call TRBJ2-7, with D tentatively TRBD1 (5 bases). This CDR3 spans 15 amino acids. V was cut by 0 bases and J by 3 bases, with 15 bases left in between. Germline V gene lookup returns CDR1 SQVTM and CDR2 ANQGSEA. CDR3 region: CSVEDRAGNNYEQYV. The DNA of the CDR3 is TGCAGCGTTGAAGATCGGGCAGGGAATAACTACGAGCAGTACGTC.

This clonotype was seen at least ten times. CDR3 DNA sequence: TGTGCCAGTAGTATGAGCAGGTTCAGGGGCCAAGAGACCCAGTACTTC. It specifies CASSMSRFRGQETQYF. The V and J genes are TRBV19 and TRBJ2-5, with D possibly being TRBD1 (6 bases). The CDR3 is 16 amino acids. V was cut by 3 bases and J by 1 base, with 15 bases left in between. Per germline, CDR1 LNHDA and CDR2 SQIVND (reference sequence).

This clonotype appeared many times. The CDR3 region has the DNA TGTGCCAGCAGGATCAATCAGCCCCAGCATTTT. Its protein product is CASRINQPQHF. The chain joins TRBV2 to TRBJ1-5; the D is unclear. V lost 6 bases and J 3 bases, leaving 3 bases between the germline ends. The CDR3 runs to 11 residues. Germline CDR1 reads SNHLY; CDR2 reads FYNNEI.

Ten or more counts support this clonotype. The chain combines TRBV11-1 with TRBJ2-2, with D unclear. Germline V gene data show CDR1 as SGHAT and CDR2 as FQDESV (reference sequence). V lost 5 bases and J 5 bases, leaving 12 bases between the germline ends. The CDR3 totals 14 residues. The CDR3 spells CASSPVGYTGELFF. The DNA of the CDR3 is TGTGCCAGCAGCCCAGTGGGGTATACCGGGGAGCTGTTTTTT.